A single sample is the source of the 10 T cell receptor beta chains below, sequenced in a study of T cell responses to AZD1222 COVID-19 vaccine. TCRdb keeps only in-frame clones here, not all; method: immunoSEQ multiplex PCR. The table has over 110,000 clones, approximately 90% seen once. Sequences were derived from peripheral blood, sampled 28 days after the second AZD1222 dose. The origin of the receptors is an adult who received the AZD1222 COVID-19 vaccine.

This clone was seen just once. V usage is TRBV27 and J usage is TRBJ1-1, with D uncertain. V lost 2 bases and J 0 bases, leaving 4 bases between the germline ends. Germline CDR1 reads MNHEY; CDR2 reads SMNVEV (reference sequence). There are 13 residues in the CDR3. The chain's CDR3 is CASSLKVNTEAFF. CDR3 nucleotide sequence: TGTGCCAGCAGTTTAAAGGTGAACACTGAAGCTTTCTTT.

The genes are TRBV19 and TRBJ1-1, with D possibly TRBD1 on 5 matching bases. Germline V lookup: CDR1 LNHDA, CDR2 SQIVND (reference sequence). The CDR3 contains 14 residues. V lost 4 bases to trimming and J lost 3 bases, with 12 bases between them. This CDR3 is CASSRDGGYTEAFF. DNA for the CDR3: TGTGCCAGTAGTAGAGACGGGGGGTACACTGAAGCTTTCTTT.

The V gene is TRBV24-1, the J gene TRBJ2-3; 7 positions agree with TRBD1. From germline, CDR1 is KGHDR and CDR2 SFDVKD. The CDR3 has 14 amino acids. V shed 3 bases and J 9 bases; nucleotides not matched to a gene: 8. For the CDR3, the DNA is TGTGCCACCAGTGATAGTACAGGGGCGTGGACGCAGTATTTT. It codes for CATSDSTGAWTQYF.

The V and J genes are TRBV5-4 and TRBJ1-2; D call uncertain. Trimming took 0 bases from V and 8 from J, leaving 8 bases between them. CDR1 and CDR2 from the germline V gene are SGHNT and YYREEE (reference sequence). There are 12 residues in the CDR3. Here the CDR3 DNA reads TGTGCCAGCAGCTTGGATGAAGCGGGCTACACCTTC. This sequence encodes CASSLDEAGYTF.

In this sample, this clone is medium-sized (0.01 to 0.1%). This chain joins TRBV6-2 or TRBV6-3 and TRBJ2-3; 10 positions match TRBD1. Per germline, CDR1 MNHEY and CDR2 SVGEGT. The V and J ends lost 5 bases and 4 bases, in that order; junction bases with no gene match: 9. This CDR3 region has 16 residues. CDR3 region: CASSAYGQGVADTQYF. The CDR3 region has the DNA TGTGCCAGCAGTGCCTATGGACAGGGGGTTGCAGATACGCAGTATTTT.

CDR3 in amino acids: CASSEGRWRAEAFF. In DNA form, the CDR3 reads TGTGCCAGCAGTGAAGGGAGGTGGAGAGCTGAAGCTTTCTTT. The V call is TRBV2, the J call TRBJ1-1; D is unclear. The CDR3 consists of 14 residues. With 1 base removed from V and 6 bases from J, the gap between germline ends came to 12 bases. Germline lookup yields CDR1 SNHLY and CDR2 FYNNEI.

This clone was observed a single time. V and J are TRBV9 and TRBJ1-1; possible D gene TRBD1, 5 bases. The CDR3 totals 14 residues. Germline V gene lookup returns CDR1 SGDLS and CDR2 YYNGEE. The V end was cut by 4 bases, the J end by 3 bases, with 13 bases between. The CDR3 DNA reads as TGTGCCAGCAGCCCCCAGGGCGTGGACACTGAAGCTTTCTTT. This translates into CASSPQGVDTEAFF.

The V and J genes are TRBV19 and TRBJ1-5; no clear D. V was trimmed by 8 bases and J by 2 bases, leaving 10 bases between them. The CDR3 is 13 residues long. Germline CDR1 and CDR2: LNHDA and SQIVND (reference sequence). The CDR3 protein is CASGRSGNQPQHF. As DNA, the CDR3 is TGTGCCAGTGGTCGCAGCGGCAATCAGCCCCAGCATTTT.

V gene TRBV4-3 combines with J gene TRBJ1-6, with a possible D match to TRBD1 (5 bases). The CDR3 covers 14 residues. Germline CDR1 and CDR2: LGHNA and YSLEER. The ends were cut back, 1 base at V and 7 bases at J, with 8 bases in the middle. CDR3 coding DNA: TGCGCCAGCAGCCAAGGAAGGGACAATTCACCCCTCCACTTT. Translated: CASSQGRDNSPLHF.

The J gene is TRBJ2-1, the V gene TRBV27; D call uncertain. Trimming shortened V by 2 bases and J by 0 bases, and 11 bases separated the two germline ends. The CDR3 has 16 residues. Per the germline V gene, CDR1 is MNHEY and CDR2 is SMNVEV (reference sequence). The CDR3 DNA follows: TGTGCCAGCAGTTTAGAGGAGAACCCCTCCTACAATGAGCAGTTCTTC. Translated: CASSLEENPSYNEQFF.